This T cell receptor beta chain emerged from a study of T cell responses to AZD1222 COVID-19 vaccine. The study's findings and limits: Seropositive AZD1222 recipients at baseline numbered only six or seven. White British people made up most donors, females outnumbered males, and clonal diversity was possibly underestimated. Spike-spanning, vaccine-associated CD4 TCRs were dominant at 160-218 and 743-854.

Generated by immunoSEQ multiplex PCR, the TCRdb table keeps only in-frame clones and is missing some. Of approximately 170,000 clones listed, roughly nine tenths are singletons. A remark on this clone: The antigen remains unidentified.

The germline gives CDR1 MNHEY, CDR2 SMNVEV (reference sequence). Trimming cost V 4 bases and J 0 bases, with 13 bases left between them. The CDR3 consists of 16 residues. This clonotype was obtained from an adult who received the AZD1222 COVID-19 vaccine. Sequencing was performed on peripheral blood, taken 28 days after the second AZD1222 dose. The V gene is TRBV27, the J gene TRBJ2-1; D call uncertain. The CDR3 here is CASSYRTAGSYNEQFF. CDR3 nucleotides: TGTGCCAGCAGTTACCGGACGGCTGGCTCCTACAATGAGCAGTTCTTC.